This T cell receptor beta chain stems from a study of blood T cell repertoires in COVID-19. In its sample, this clone was seen a few times. Assay used: immunoSEQ multiplex PCR; TCRdb lists only in-frame clones, some missing. This table has 300,000 to 500,000 clones, approximately 88% appearing once. Clinical history reported by participants formed the basis on which cohorts were assigned. Per germline, CDR1 SGHRS and CDR2 YFSETQ. V lost 3 bases and J lost 8, with 18 bases in between. The CDR3 totals 14 residues. The chain employs TRBV5-1 and TRBJ2-7; D is ambiguous. Sequencing used PBMCs or T cells enriched from blood (not recorded which). This receptor was obtained from a woman in her twenties or thirties with acute COVID-19. The CDR3 coding sequence is TGCGCCAGCAGCTCGGGTCGGAGAGATACGAAGCAGTACTTC. Its translation is CASSSGRRDTKQYF. The whole variable domain, remainder taken from reference TRBV5-1 and TRBJ2-7, is KAGVTQTPRYLIKTRGQQVTLSCSPISGHRSVSWYQQTPGQGLQFLFEYFSETQRNKGNFPGRFSGRQFSNSRSEMNVSTLELGDSALYLCASSSGRRDTKQYFGPGTRLTVT.